This paragraph covers one T cell receptor (beta chain) sequence. This clonotype occurred many times. The antigen it binds to is not known. No much larger clone is present one base from it, and per-base qualities are unavailable. Read against the paper, the sample's treatment or condition label means: live attenuated yellow fever vaccine strain. PBMCs were isolated from peripheral blood using a standard Ficoll-Paque protocol. CD4 and CD8 T-cell fractions were isolated with Dynabeads CD4 and CD8 positive selection kits. TriZol was used to extract RNA from bulk PBMCs, CD4 and CD8 fractions, and dextramer-positive and dextramer-negative fractions. TCR cDNA was made using 5'RACE template switching, a step that added a universal primer site and unique molecular identifiers. Priming for cDNA synthesis came from both the TCR alpha and TCR beta constant segments. Library amplification involved two PCR steps, and the second step added sample barcodes and sequencing adapters. Sequencing of libraries was done on Illumina HiSeq 2500 (2x100 bp) or NovaSeq (2x150 bp). The authors processed their data as follows. MIGEC handled demultiplexing of reads and collapsing into UMI consensus sequences, while MiXCR performed V(D)J alignment. Using edgeR on replicate PBMC samples, clonotypes were called vaccine-responding if FDR was below 0.01 and the log2 fold change was above 5 up to day 15. Bulk clonotypes were assigned CD4 or CD8 identity according to which sequenced CD4 or CD8 repertoire held them at higher abundance. The raw public data were reprocessed by TCRdb itself: fastp quality trimming at Q25, MiXCR clonotype calling, in-frame beta chains only. Each entry merges the rows of one CDR3 protein and shows their most common DNA and genes. These V and J calls originate from TCRdb's pipeline instead of the authors' own analysis. In this sample the table shows tens of thousands of distinct CDR3 sequences, around 7% of which occur a single time. Of the sample, 28% is held by the ten largest clones.

The data were obtained in a study of T cells after yellow fever vaccination (dated by TCRdb to between 2018 and 2021). About the full investigation: The SMART-Seq v4 Ultra Low Input RNA kit was used to prepare libraries from fractions with low cell numbers. To track T-cell clones before and after primary and booster YFV17D yellow fever vaccination, bulk TCR alpha and beta repertoires were sequenced longitudinally. Two healthy male donors, one aged 18 to 30 and one aged 30 to 39 years, were included in the cohort. Blood was drawn at multiple timepoints before and after primary and secondary immunization, with bulk PBMC replicates and cell subsets isolated.

Overall study outcomes, separate from this receptor: A small share of clonotypes occurred in both CD4 and CD8 compartments, likely arising from convergent recombination. Most clones expanded after primary vaccination (around 96% of CD4 and approximately 86% of CD8) were re-detected after the booster, suggesting that broad memory maintenance occurred. Because only two donors were included in the study, the extent to which the findings can be generalized is limited. Because abundant contaminating clonotypes from the bulk population could be contained in FACS-sorted repertoires, computational filtering was required. The secondary T-cell response was found to be weaker but faster than the primary response, with a peak reached on day 5 rather than on day 15.

The CDR3 has 15 amino acids, counting the end cysteine and phenylalanine. Just CDR3 DNA is preserved here, 45 bases in frame from base 1. Per the germline V gene, LGHNA is the CDR1 and YSLEER is the CDR2. Here V drops 0 bases and J drops 4 bases, and the junction holds 2 bases not matched to any gene. Sequenced material: CD8+ T cells sorted from PBMCs, taken more than 13 days after the first yellow fever vaccination. The chain is encoded by TRBV4-3 joined to TRBJ1-4; 7 bases in between match TRBD1. The receptor was isolated from a young man who received the YFV17D yellow fever vaccine. CDR3 reads: CASSQEGQHNEKLFF. Here is the DNA: TGCGCCAGCAGCCAAGAGGGACAGCATAATGAAAAACTGTTTTTT.